These 15 T cell receptor beta chains came from one sample sequenced in a study of cytomegalovirus exposure and HLA in healthy donors. PCR used 60 Vbeta primers and 13 Jbeta primers. Clones were read by immunoSEQ multiplex PCR, and TCRdb kept only the in-frame ones, dropping some. The sample table includes about 160,000 clones. Input material: PBMCs. The origin of the receptors is a woman aged 60-75 years in good health and CMV-seronegative.

The chain carries TRBV7-9 and TRBJ1-6; D gene unclear. Germline V lookup: CDR1 SEHNR, CDR2 FQNEAQ (reference sequence). This CDR3 has 16 residues. V lost 5 bases, J lost 6 bases, and 17 bases lay in between. As DNA, the CDR3 is TGTGCCAGCAGCCTATGGTCGTCCCAGGTTAATTCACCCCTCCACTTT. This codes for CASSLWSSQVNSPLHF.

The chain links TRBV4-1 to TRBJ2-7; TRBD1 might be the D (6 bases). The CDR3 is made up of 15 amino acids. V lost 8 bases and J lost 3, with 20 bases in between. Germline-derived CDR1 and CDR2 are MGHRA and YSYEKL. The CDR3 region has the DNA TGCGCCAGCCGTCCGTCAGGGGCAGGTGTCTACGAGCAGTACTTC. Amino acids: CASRPSGAGVYEQYF.

Details on this clone: The junction does not match germline at one end; this may be a read error. This sequence joins TRBV19 and TRBJ1-5; D unclear. Germline assignment: CDR1 LNHDA and CDR2 SQIVND (reference sequence). CDR3 length: 15 residues. The CDR3 nucleotides read TGTGCCAGTAGCCTGATGGGGAGTAGCGATCAGCCCCAGCATTTT. Encoded protein: CASSLMGSSDQPQHF.

V gene TRBV11-2 combines with J gene TRBJ1-1, with 8 nucleotides matching TRBD1. The CDR3 sequence is 12 residues long. The J segment lost 7 bases and the V segment lost 9 bases, leaving 7 bases of the junction unmatched. Looked up from germline, CDR1 is SGHAT and CDR2 is FQNNGV. CDR3 in DNA: TGTGCCAGTGGGGCAGGGGGCAGTGAAGCTTTCTTT. Translating gives CASGAGGSEAFF.

The V gene is TRBV5-1, the J gene TRBJ2-2, with TRBD1 matching 8 bases. CDR3 size: 13 residues. J lost 10 bases, V lost 4 bases, and 6 bases had no gene match. The germline V gene encodes CDR1 SGHRS and CDR2 YFSETQ. This chain's CDR3 is CASSPDRGPELFF. The CDR3 DNA reads as TGCGCCAGCAGCCCCGACAGGGGCCCGGAGCTGTTTTTT.

This chain connects TRBV7-6 to TRBJ1-1, with D hard to call. The V gene lost 7 bases and the J gene lost 6 bases, with 12 bases spanning the gap. CDR3 size: 12 residues. CDR1 is SGHVS, CDR2 FNYEAQ, per germline. This CDR3 is CASTIGSAEAFF. CDR3 in DNA: TGTGCCAGCACTATTGGAAGCGCTGAAGCTTTCTTT. Supplemented by reference TRBV7-6 and TRBJ1-1, the full variable domain reads GAGVSQSPRYKVTKRGQDVALRCDPISGHVSLYWYRQALGQGPEFLTYFNYEAQQDKSGLPNDRFSAERPEGSISTLTIQRTEQRDSAMYRCASTIGSAEAFFGQGTRLTVV.

The chain couples TRBV6-5 to TRBJ1-5, with TRBD1 identical over 7 bases. The germline V gene encodes CDR1 MNHEY and CDR2 SVGAGI. The CDR3 contains 15 residues. J gave up 0 bases and V 5 bases, and 4 bases lay outside the gene matches. The CDR3 reads CASSQGEYSNQPQHF. The CDR3 nucleotides read TGTGCCAGCAGTCAGGGGGAATATAGCAATCAGCCCCAGCATTTT.

The CDR3 bases are TGTGCCAGCAGTTACTCGCCGGACTATGGCTACACCTTC. Protein sequence: CASSYSPDYGYTF. This chain uses TRBV6-5 with TRBJ1-2; D ambiguous. Germline V lookup: CDR1 MNHEY, CDR2 SVGAGI. The CDR3 totals 13 residues. Trimming pared 0 bases from V and 3 bases from J, leaving 5 bases between.

V and J are TRBV5-4 and TRBJ2-3, with 7 bases lining up with TRBD2. The germline CDR1 and CDR2 sequences are SGHNT and YYREEE (reference sequence). This CDR3 spans 17 amino acids. The J segment lost 0 bases and the V segment lost 4 bases, leaving 11 bases of the junction unmatched. Written as DNA, the CDR3 is TGTGCCAGCAGCCCCCGGGCGGGAGAAGGTAGCACAGATACGCAGTATTTT. Amino acid sequence: CASSPRAGEGSTDTQYF.

This chain links TRBV5-4 with TRBJ1-1; 7 bases align to TRBD1. Germline V gene data show CDR1 as SGHNT and CDR2 as YYREEE (reference sequence). Trimming cost V 4 bases and J 6 bases; bases outside gene matches: 12. CDR3 size: 15 residues. CDR3 DNA sequence: TGTGCCAGCAGCCAACGACAGACAGGGCTCTCTGAAGCTTTCTTT. Encoded protein: CASSQRQTGLSEAFF.

The chain uses TRBV7-9 and TRBJ1-1, with a weak D call TRBD1 (6 bases). This CDR3 contains 11 residues. The germline V and J ends were trimmed by 5 bases and 11 bases, with 12 bases remaining between them. Germline V gene sequence: CDR1 SEHNR, CDR2 FQNEAQ (reference sequence). The DNA of the CDR3 is TGTGCCAGCAGCAGACTTAGGGGGGCTTTCTTT. It yields the protein CASSRLRGAFF.

The genes are TRBV5-5 and TRBJ1-5, with D perhaps TRBD1 (6 bases). V was trimmed by 3 bases and J by 9 bases, leaving 13 bases between them. This CDR3 contains 13 residues. Germline V CDR1 and CDR2: SGHKS, YYEKEE (reference sequence). CDR3 residues: CASSSERRGPQHF. Written as DNA, the CDR3 is TGTGCCAGCAGCTCCGAACGCAGGGGGCCCCAGCATTTT.

The J gene is TRBJ1-2, the V gene TRBV5-1, with TRBD1 as a possible D gene (6 bases). CDR1 is SGHRS, CDR2 YFSETQ, per germline. V dropped 2 bases and J dropped 4 bases, with 12 bases sitting between them. The CDR3 has 14 residues. For the CDR3, the DNA is TGCGCCAGCAGCTTAGAGGCAGGGGCCTATGGCTACACCTTC. This sequence encodes CASSLEAGAYGYTF.

V and J are TRBV19 and TRBJ2-7; tentatively, D is TRBD2 (7 bases). From germline, CDR1 is LNHDA and CDR2 SQIVND (reference sequence). This CDR3 is 16 amino acids long. V shed 4 bases and J shed 2 bases, with 18 bases lying between them. This chain's CDR3 is CASSTRGGATPYEQYF. CDR3 coding DNA: TGTGCCAGTAGTACTCGTGGGGGGGCAACCCCCTACGAGCAGTACTTC.

The chain combines TRBV5-6 with TRBJ2-5; TRBD1 agrees at 9 bases. This CDR3 has 16 residues. The V and J ends lost 3 bases and 2 bases, in that order; junction bases with no gene match: 8. Germline-derived CDR1 and CDR2 are SGHDT and YYEEEE. The CDR3 region is CASSSMGQGGQETQYF. The DNA of the CDR3 is TGTGCCAGCAGCTCGATGGGACAGGGTGGACAAGAGACCCAGTACTTC. The full variable domain, in which reference TRBV5-6 and TRBJ2-5 provide the parts outside the CDR3, is DAGVTQSPTHLIKTRGQQVTLRCSPKSGHDTVSWYQQALGQGPQFIFQYYEEEERQRGNFPDRFSGHQFPNYSSELNVNALLLGDSALYLCASSSMGQGGQETQYFGPGTRLLVL.